This TCR beta chain is from a study of OX40 agonist ivuxolimab in advanced cancers. Sequencing was performed with immunoSEQ multiplex PCR; in TCRdb, only in-frame clones are kept and a portion is missing. The sample records roughly 61,000 clones, over 75% being singletons. This CDR3 spans 15 amino acids. Trimming shortened V by 1 base and J by 8 bases, and 15 bases separated the two germline ends. Germline assignment: CDR1 LNHDA and CDR2 SQIVND (reference sequence). Sequences were derived from CD4+ or CD8+ T cells sorted from blood, sampled in a trial of the OX40 agonist ivuxolimab. The receptor comes from an adult with an advanced solid tumor such as melanoma, head and neck, liver or kidney cancer. The J gene is TRBJ2-1, the V gene TRBV19; a weak D match, TRBD2 (5 bases). The CDR3 sequence: CASSIGVSEYDEQFF. CDR3 coding DNA: TGTGCCAGTAGTATAGGAGTTAGCGAGTATGATGAGCAGTTCTTC.